This entry describes one TCR beta chain. The target antigen is unknown. One entry per CDR3 protein results from TCRdb running MiXCR on the 5' RACE reads. The data show some 490,000 distinct CDR3 sequences, about 20% seen once. The data were taken from a study of T-cell memory formation after mild COVID-19. Turning to the study itself: TCR clusters were mostly confined to one donor each. Study-level findings and limits: Some responding clones appeared in pre-infection memory, suggesting cross-reactive memory joined. Second-wave clones that peaked on day 37 lacked confirmed SARS-CoV-2 specificity.

Trimming stripped 0 bases from V and 0 bases from J, with 10 bases between. This CDR3 is built from 16 residues. Germline CDR1 is SGDLS and CDR2 is YYNGEE. J is TRBJ2-1 and V is TRBV9; maybe TRBD2 (5 bases). The sequencing input was PBMCs or a T cell subset sorted from them (not recorded which). The sequence was obtained from an adult woman who had mild COVID-19 (a few samples of this study predate the infection). Cell type and time point are not known. CDR3 amino acids: CASSVGLGSSYNEQFF. The CDR3 coding sequence is TGTGCCAGCAGCGTAGGATTGGGGAGCTCCTACAATGAGCAGTTCTTC.